This T cell receptor (beta chain) was captured by sequencing in a study of cytomegalovirus exposure and HLA in healthy donors. It was with 60 Vbeta and 13 Jbeta primers that the PCR ran. The protocol was immunoSEQ multiplex PCR, while the TCRdb copy is restricted to in-frame clones and leaves out a portion. Here the sample spans about 93,000 clones, roughly four fifths being singletons. V was shortened by 4 bases and J by 4 bases, with 17 bases between the two germline ends. Germline V gene data show CDR1 as SGHRS and CDR2 as YFSETQ. This CDR3 is built from 15 residues. The chain combines TRBV5-1 with TRBJ1-2; maybe TRBD1 (6 bases). The TCR comes from a man aged 25-40 years in good health and CMV-seronegative. What was sequenced was PBMCs. CDR3 bases: TGCGCCAGCAGCCCCTCCGCAGGGGCCTTCTATGGCTACACCTTC. Its translation is CASSPSAGAFYGYTF.